This entry features one T cell receptor beta chain sequence. Its matching antigen is unknown. PCR involved 60 Vbeta and 13 Jbeta primers. Method: immunoSEQ multiplex PCR; TCRdb's copy keeps in-frame clones and lacks some. The data show about 25,000 clones, 79% seen once. This record belongs to a study of cytomegalovirus exposure and HLA in healthy donors. The study, taken as a whole, reports: In the analysis, some V segments, TRBV6-2 and TRBV6-3 included, were excluded as indistinguishable.

The CDR3 contains 15 residues. The V and J ends lost 8 bases and 0 bases respectively, with 16 bases between them. Germline loops: CDR1 MNHEY, CDR2 SVGAGI. V gene TRBV6-5 combines with J gene TRBJ1-1; D is possibly TRBD1 (5 bases). The receptor was isolated from a male donor in good health and CMV-seronegative. The sample consisted of PBMCs. The DNA for the CDR3 is TGTGCCAGCTCCCTTACCGGGGGAGTGAACACTGAAGCTTTCTTT. Translating gives CASSLTGGVNTEAFF.